This is a list of T cell receptor beta chains from one sample in a study of blood T cells in healthy people across ages. TCRdb reanalysed the 5' RACE reads using MiXCR and keeps one entry per CDR3 protein. The sample holds around 670,000 distinct CDR3 sequences, roughly 30% seen once. The sequencing sample was made of blood. These receptors were collected from a woman of 80 years or more in good health. Both conserved end residues are part of each CDR3. D genes are given only for firm matches. Size tells how often a clone was seen (once, few, many) or the class of an expanded clone, and some rows leave it out.

J gene | V gene | clone size | D gene | CDR3 protein | CDR3 DNA
TRBJ2-7 | TRBV30 | many | NA | CAWSGSHEQYF | TGTGCCTGGAGTGGCAGCCACGAGCAGTACTTC
TRBJ2-1 | TRBV20-1 | many | NA | CSARDNNPYNEQFF | TGCAGTGCTAGGGACAACAACCCCTACAATGAGCAGTTCTTC
TRBJ2-7 | TRBV2 | NA | TRBD2 | CASSSTSGIYNEQYF | TGTGCCAGCAGTTCAACTAGCGGGATCTACAATGAGCAGTACTTC
TRBJ1-6 | TRBV7-2 | many | NA | CASPPGVLYNSPLHF | TGTGCCAGCCCCCCAGGGGTCCTTTATAATTCACCCCTCCACTTT
TRBJ2-7 | TRBV9 | many | NA | CASSVEGSLTYEQYF | TGTGCCAGCAGCGTAGAGGGGTCTCTCACCTACGAGCAGTACTTC
TRBJ1-5 | TRBV3-1 | few | TRBD1 | CASSPYSGTAAQPQHF | TGTGCCAGCAGCCCTTATTCCGGGACAGCCGCTCAGCCCCAGCATTTT
TRBJ1-2 | TRBV3-1 | many | NA | CASSQGYGYTF | TGTGCCAGCAGCCAGGGGTATGGCTACACCTTC
TRBJ2-5 | TRBV7-3 | many | NA | CASSSSTGPETQYF | TGTGCCAGCAGCTCCTCCACAGGGCCAGAGACCCAGTACTTC
TRBJ1-1 | TRBV29-1 | many | NA | CSVEWGRGTEAFF | TGCAGCGTTGAATGGGGGAGAGGCACTGAAGCTTTCTTT
TRBJ2-3 | TRBV20-1 | NA | NA | CSARWGGRTDTQYF | TGCAGTGCTAGGTGGGGCGGGCGCACAGATACGCAGTATTTT
TRBJ2-3 | TRBV20-1 | few | NA | CSARRDTNTDTQYF | TGCAGTGCGAGGAGGGACACCAACACAGATACGCAGTATTTT
TRBJ2-4 | TRBV20-1 | many | TRBD1 | CSASGQLAKNIQYF | TGCAGTGCGTCGGGACAGCTAGCCAAAAACATTCAGTACTTC
TRBJ2-5 | TRBV7-3 | many | NA | CANSPYPGAETQYF | TGTGCCAACAGCCCGTATCCGGGGGCTGAGACCCAGTACTTC
TRBJ2-3 | TRBV6-5 | many | NA | CASSYNGGASTDTQYF | TGTGCCAGCAGTTACAATGGCGGGGCTAGCACAGATACGCAGTATTTT
TRBJ2-5 | TRBV29-1 | NA | TRBD1 | CSVGTGALNEQYF | TGCAGCGTAGGGACAGGGGCGTTAAATGAGCAGTACTTC
TRBJ2-7 | TRBV6-1 | many | TRBD2 | CASGLAGLYEQYF | TGTGCCAGCGGTCTAGCGGGGCTCTACGAGCAGTACTTC
TRBJ2-1 | TRBV6-1 | many | TRBD2 | CASRMTSGGPSSYNEQFF | TGTGCCAGCAGGATGACTAGCGGGGGGCCGTCCTCCTACAATGAGCAGTTCTTC
TRBJ2-7 | TRBV6-1 | few | TRBD1 | CASSVGTGHYEQYF | TGTGCCAGCAGTGTAGGGACAGGACACTACGAGCAGTACTTC
TRBJ2-1 | TRBV29-1 | many | NA | CSTDGGLGNEQFF | TGCAGCACAGACGGGGGTTTAGGAAATGAGCAGTTCTTC
TRBJ1-2 | TRBV4-2 | NA | NA | CASSQEPPGKGDYGYTF | TGTGCCAGCAGCCAAGAGCCCCCAGGGAAGGGGGACTATGGCTACACCTTC
TRBJ1-1 | TRBV28 | NA | NA | CASRLGTFMNTEAFF | TGTGCCAGCAGGCTCGGGACATTCATGAACACTGAAGCTTTCTTT
TRBJ1-1 | TRBV11-2 | few | NA | CASSFGLRWAFF | TGTGCCAGCAGCTTCGGGCTTAGGTGGGCTTTCTTT
TRBJ2-5 | TRBV6-6 | many | NA | CASSPWFPGQETQYF | TGTGCCAGCAGTCCCTGGTTCCCCGGGCAGGAGACCCAGTACTTC
TRBJ1-4 | TRBV13 | few | NA | CASSYQRLTEKLFF | TGTGCCAGCAGCTATCAAAGGTTGACGGAAAAACTGTTTTTT
TRBJ1-5 | TRBV3-1 | few | NA | CASSQGQNANQPQHF | TGTGCCAGCAGCCAAGGACAGAACGCCAATCAGCCCCAGCATTTT
TRBJ2-3 | TRBV25-1 | NA | TRBD2 | CASSVASGEGDTQYF | TGTGCCAGCAGTGTCGCTAGCGGGGAAGGAGATACGCAGTATTTT
TRBJ1-1 | TRBV12-3/TRBV12-4 | many | TRBD1 | CASSPGTGFLNTEAFF | TGTGCCAGCAGCCCCGGGACAGGGTTTCTGAACACTGAAGCTTTCTTT
TRBJ1-1 | TRBV18 | many | NA | CASSKAAQGTEAFF | TGTGCCAGCTCTAAAGCCGCGCAGGGCACTGAAGCTTTCTTT
TRBJ2-6 | TRBV10-3 | many | NA | CAISDGGRGANVLTF | TGTGCCATCAGTGATGGGGGGAGAGGGGCCAACGTCCTGACTTTC